This paragraph reports one TCR beta chain. What it recognizes is unknown. The PCR employed 60 Vbeta primers together with 13 Jbeta primers. The method was immunoSEQ multiplex PCR; TCRdb's version includes in-frame clones alone and lacks a portion of them. The repertoire consists of tens of thousands of clones, with 78% occurring once and the leading ten covering 5.5%. The sample is drawn from a study of cytomegalovirus exposure and HLA in healthy donors. Study results and caveats: Researchers had no immune exposure information except CMV serostatus available. While the bulk of TCR sequences proved rare, some public TCRs turned up in many donors. Earlier findings revealed that most TCR beta V segments proved productive either about 87% or about 30% of the time.

CDR1 is MDHEN, CDR2 SYDVKM, per germline. V was pared by 4 bases and J by 1 base, with 7 bases of the junction left unmatched. The CDR3 has 16 residues. This TCR derives from a male donor in good health and CMV-seropositive. Input material: PBMCs. The genes are TRBV28 and TRBJ2-7, with 10 bases lining up with TRBD2. The CDR3 DNA reads as TGTGCCAGCAGTTCTCCGGGACTAGCGTTTTCCTACGAGCAGTACTTC. Encoded protein: CASSSPGLAFSYEQYF.